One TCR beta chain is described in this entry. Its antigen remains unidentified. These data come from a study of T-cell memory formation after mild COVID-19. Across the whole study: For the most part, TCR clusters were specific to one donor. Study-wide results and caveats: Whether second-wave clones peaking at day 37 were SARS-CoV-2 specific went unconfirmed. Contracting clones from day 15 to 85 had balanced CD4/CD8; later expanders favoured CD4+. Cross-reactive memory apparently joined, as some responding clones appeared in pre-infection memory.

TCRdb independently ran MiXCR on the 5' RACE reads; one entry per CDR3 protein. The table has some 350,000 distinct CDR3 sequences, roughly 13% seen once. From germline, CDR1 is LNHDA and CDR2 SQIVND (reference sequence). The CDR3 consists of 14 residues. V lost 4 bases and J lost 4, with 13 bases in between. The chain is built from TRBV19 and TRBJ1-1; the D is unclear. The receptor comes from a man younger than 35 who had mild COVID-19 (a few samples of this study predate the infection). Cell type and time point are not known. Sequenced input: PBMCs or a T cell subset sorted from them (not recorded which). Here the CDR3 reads CASSSGQVATEAFF. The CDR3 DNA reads TGTGCCAGTAGTAGTGGTCAGGTAGCCACTGAAGCTTTCTTT.